The 14 T cell receptor beta chains below were found in one sample sequenced in a study of graft-versus-host responses after intestinal transplantation. Which antigens these TCRs recognize remains unknown. Assay used: immunoSEQ multiplex PCR; TCRdb lists only in-frame clones, some missing. The sample lists tens of thousands of clones, about 88% occurring once. Sequencing was performed on unstimulated CD4+ T cells sorted from spleen or lymph node cells, taken before transplant. The receptors were gathered from a human donor who was the organ donor for an intestinal transplant.

The rearrangement joins TRBV7-9 to TRBJ2-1; 8 positions match TRBD1. Per the germline V gene, CDR1 is SEHNR and CDR2 is FQNEAQ (reference sequence). This CDR3 spans 15 amino acids. After removal of 6 bases from V and 9 bases from J, the junction contained 13 bases not matched to a gene. The CDR3 reads CASSWVLDREAEQFF. The CDR3 region has the DNA TGTGCCAGCAGTTGGGTTTTGGACAGGGAAGCTGAGCAGTTCTTC.

The J gene is TRBJ2-1, the V gene TRBV7-3, with TRBD2 identical over 9 bases. The germline gives CDR1 SGHTA, CDR2 FQGTGA. This CDR3 has 15 amino acids. Trimming at V came to 2 bases and at J to 4 bases, leaving 3 bases not matched to a gene. CDR3 nucleotide sequence: TGTGCCAGCAGCTTACTGCGGGGGGGGTACAATGAGCAGTTCTTC. Amino acids: CASSLLRGGYNEQFF.

In the case of this clone: In the same sample, other DNA sequences code for this CDR3. The chain is built from TRBV30 and TRBJ2-7; D may be TRBD1 (5 bases). The germline V gene has CDR1 GTSNPN and CDR2 SVGIG (reference sequence). The CDR3 is made up of 12 amino acids. V was trimmed by 0 bases and J by 9 bases, leaving 12 bases between them. The CDR3 coding sequence is TGTGCCTGGAGTGTAGGGGCGTTTGGGCAGTACTTC. The encoded protein is CAWSVGAFGQYF.

V and J are TRBV5-4 and TRBJ2-1; TRBD2 agrees at 9 bases. CDR3 length equals 14 residues. Trimming removed 2 bases from V and 8 bases from J; junction bases left unmatched: 5. CDR1 and CDR2 from the germline V gene are SGHNT and YYREEE (reference sequence). The CDR3 region has the DNA TGTGCCAGCAGCTTTCCTAGCGGGATCGATGAGCAGTTCTTC. This gives the protein CASSFPSGIDEQFF.

The chain recombines TRBV28 with TRBJ1-1; tentatively, D is TRBD1 (5 bases). CDR3 length: 13 residues. CDR1 and CDR2 (germline): MDHEN, SYDVKM. V gave up 8 bases and J gave up 0 bases, with 10 bases separating them. The chain's CDR3 is CASRRTLNTEAFF. For the CDR3, the DNA is TGTGCCAGCCGCCGGACACTGAACACTGAAGCTTTCTTT.

The genes are TRBV28 and TRBJ2-6; D possibly corresponds to TRBD2 (5 bases). Germline assignment: CDR1 MDHEN and CDR2 SYDVKM. Trimming took 2 bases from V and 0 from J, leaving 11 bases between them. CDR3 length: 17 residues. For the CDR3, the DNA is TGTGCCAGCAGTTTACTGCAGGACTCCTCTGGGGCCAACGTCCTGACTTTC. Amino acid sequence: CASSLLQDSSGANVLTF.

The V gene is TRBV9, the J gene TRBJ1-3, with 9 bases matching TRBD1. The CDR3 sequence is 17 residues long. Unmatched junction bases numbered 10, after V lost 4 bases and J lost 2 bases. Germline V gene sequence: CDR1 SGDLS, CDR2 YYNGEE. In DNA, the CDR3 is TGTGCCAGCAGCCCCGCCGGGACAGGGAGGACTGGAAACACCATATATTTT. Its protein product is CASSPAGTGRTGNTIYF.

The chain joins TRBV28 to TRBJ1-2; TRBD1 might be the D (6 bases). The germline V gene encodes CDR1 MDHEN and CDR2 SYDVKM. The CDR3 runs 14 residues. The V end was cut by 10 bases, the J end by 2 bases, with 17 bases between. CDR3 DNA sequence: TGTGCCATGTCGGGAAGGGGGGGGAACTATGGCTACACCTTC. It translates to CAMSGRGGNYGYTF.

The V call is TRBV19, the J call TRBJ2-1; TRBD2 matches at 13 bases. This CDR3 is built from 17 residues. V lost 4 bases, J lost 12 bases, and 15 bases stayed unmatched. The germline CDR1 and CDR2 sequences are LNHDA and SQIVND (reference sequence). CDR3 region: CASSNQPRLAGGLGQFF. CDR3 coding DNA: TGTGCCAGTAGTAATCAGCCCAGACTAGCGGGAGGTTTGGGGCAGTTCTTC. The full variable domain, completed using reference TRBV19 and TRBJ2-1, is DGGITQSPKYLFRKEGQNVTLSCEQNLNHDAMYWYRQDPGQGLRLIYYSQIVNDFQKGDIAEGYSVSREKKESFPLTVTSAQKNPTAFYLCASSNQPRLAGGLGQFFGPGTRLTVL.

The chain carries TRBV9 and TRBJ2-1; D is possibly TRBD2 (6 bases). Germline CDR1 and CDR2: SGDLS and YYNGEE. The V end lost 3 bases, the J end lost 4 bases, and 11 bases lay between the germline ends. The CDR3 extends over 14 amino acids. The CDR3 DNA reads TGTGCCAGCAGCGCGGGGGTATCTTACAATGAGCAGTTCTTC. Translated: CASSAGVSYNEQFF.

This sequence joins TRBV5-4 and TRBJ2-7; D is undetermined. The ends were cut back, 2 bases at V and 1 base at J, with 10 bases in the middle. Germline values: CDR1 SGHNT, CDR2 YYREEE (reference sequence). CDR3 length: 14 amino acids. CDR3 in amino acids: CASSLGSGSYEQYF. The DNA for the CDR3 is TGTGCCAGCAGCTTAGGTTCCGGGTCCTACGAGCAGTACTTC. The whole variable domain, remainder taken from reference TRBV5-4 and TRBJ2-7, is ETGVTQSPTHLIKTRGQQVTLRCSSQSGHNTVSWYQQALGQGPQFIFQYYREEENGRGNFPPRFSGLQFPNYSSELNVNALELDDSALYLCASSLGSGSYEQYFGPGTRLTVT.

V and J are TRBV2 and TRBJ1-3, with unresolved D. The CDR3 covers 15 residues. Germline assignment: CDR1 SNHLY and CDR2 FYNNEI. V lost 6 bases, J lost 0 bases, and 12 bases lay in between. The CDR3 region has the DNA TGTGCCAGCAGATCAGATAACAACTCTGGAAACACCATATATTTT. Protein product: CASRSDNNSGNTIYF.

This sequence joins TRBV6-1 and TRBJ1-1; 11 nucleotides agree with TRBD1. Unmatched junction bases numbered 7, after V lost 4 bases and J lost 9 bases. The CDR3 has 14 amino acids. The germline gives CDR1 MNHNS, CDR2 SASEGT. The DNA for the CDR3 is TGTGCCAGCAGTGCCTCCGGGACAGGGGGTAAAGCTTTCTTT. Translating gives CASSASGTGGKAFF.

The chain combines TRBV30 with TRBJ2-1; 13 positions agree with TRBD2. Unmatched junction bases numbered 14, after V lost 3 bases and J lost 3 bases. This CDR3 has 19 amino acids. Germline CDR1 and CDR2: GTSNPN and SVGIG (reference sequence). CDR3 sequence reads: CAWRLGTSGEWIDYNEQFF. In DNA form, the CDR3 reads TGTGCCTGGAGGTTAGGGACTAGCGGGGAATGGATTGACTACAATGAGCAGTTCTTC. Looking up the rest from reference TRBV30 and TRBJ2-1 gives the full variable domain: SQTIHQWPATLVQPVGSPLSLECTVEGTSNPNLYWYRQAAGRGLQLLFYSVGIGQISSEVPQNLSASRPQDRQFILSSKKLLLSDSGFYLCAWRLGTSGEWIDYNEQFFGPGTRLTVL.